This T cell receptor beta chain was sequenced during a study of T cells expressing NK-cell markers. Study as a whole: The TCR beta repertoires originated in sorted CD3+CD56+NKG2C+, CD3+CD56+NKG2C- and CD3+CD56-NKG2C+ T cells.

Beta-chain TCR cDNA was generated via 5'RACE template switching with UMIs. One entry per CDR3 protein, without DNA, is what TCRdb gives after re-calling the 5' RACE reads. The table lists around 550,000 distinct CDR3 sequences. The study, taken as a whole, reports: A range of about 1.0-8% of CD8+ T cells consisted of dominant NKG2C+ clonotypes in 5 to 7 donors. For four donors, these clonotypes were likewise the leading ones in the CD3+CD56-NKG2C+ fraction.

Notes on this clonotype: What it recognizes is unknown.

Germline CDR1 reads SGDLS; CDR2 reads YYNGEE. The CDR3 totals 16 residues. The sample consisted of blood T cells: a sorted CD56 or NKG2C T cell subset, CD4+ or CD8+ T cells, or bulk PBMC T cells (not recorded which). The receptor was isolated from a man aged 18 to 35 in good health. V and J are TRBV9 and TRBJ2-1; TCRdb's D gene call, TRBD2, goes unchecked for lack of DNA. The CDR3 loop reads CASSVSPASGYNEQFF.